This is a list of T cell receptor beta chains from one sample in a study of blood T cell repertoires in COVID-19. This table comes from immunoSEQ multiplex PCR, and its TCRdb copy is limited to in-frame clones, with some not included. The sample yields tens of thousands of clones, 75% to 90% seen once. The source material was peripheral blood. The receptors come from a human donor in a cohort sampled during active COVID-19. CDR3s include the opening cysteine and the closing phenylalanine or tryptophan. A D gene is named only where the DNA matches it firmly. Clone size is stated in some rows and not others, as once, few, many or a class when expanded.

>.|TRBJ1-4|.|TRBV6-5
CASSYRSTNEKLFF
TGTGCCAGCAGTTATCGGTCAACTAATGAAAAACTGTTTTTT
>TRBD1|TRBJ1-2|.|TRBV28
CASSSTGGPTYGYTF
TGTGCCAGCAGTTCAACAGGGGGCCCGACCTATGGCTACACCTTC
>.|TRBJ2-7|.|TRBV11-2
CASSYSQGIYEQYF
TGTGCCAGCAGTTACAGCCAGGGGATATACGAGCAGTACTTC
>TRBD1|TRBJ2-1|few|TRBV9
CASGQVEQFF
TGTGCCAGCGGACAGGTTGAGCAGTTCTTC
>.|TRBJ2-1|.|TRBV3-1/TRBV3-2
CASSQDGGGEQFF
TGTGCCAGCAGCCAAGATGGAGGGGGCGAGCAGTTCTTC
>.|TRBJ2-3|.|TRBV21-1
CASSNKRRSTDTQYF
TGTGCCAGCAGCAACAAACGGCGGAGCACAGATACGCAGTATTTT
>TRBD1|TRBJ1-1|.|TRBV3-1/TRBV3-2
CASSQFGTGQRAFF
TGTGCCAGCAGCCAATTTGGGACAGGCCAAAGGGCTTTCTTT
>.|TRBJ2-4|.|TRBV5-1
CASSLVTGGENIQYF
TGCGCCAGCAGCTTGGTGACGGGGGGCGAAAACATTCAGTACTTC
>TRBD1|TRBJ2-2|.|TRBV16
CASSQLAGQGMNTGELFF
TGTGCCAGCAGCCAATTAGCAGGACAGGGGATGAACACCGGGGAGCTGTTTTTT
>.|TRBJ1-5|.|TRBV29-1
CSVVEGSSNQPQHF
TGCAGCGTTGTTGAGGGATCGAGCAATCAGCCCCAGCATTTT
>TRBD1|TRBJ2-3|.|TRBV18
CASSPSGTDLTDTQYF
TGTGCCAGCTCACCCTCCGGGACAGACCTCACAGATACGCAGTATTTT
>.|TRBJ1-4|.|TRBV3-1/TRBV3-2
CASSQDRGLLDEKLFF
TGTGCCAGCAGCCAAGATCGGGGACTCCTAGATGAAAAACTGTTTTTT
>.|TRBJ2-7|.|TRBV7-2
CASSPGGGAANFSYEQYF
TGTGCCAGCAGCCCCGGGGGTGGCGCCGCGAATTTCTCCTACGAGCAGTACTTC
>.|TRBJ2-7|.|TRBV24-1
CATSEDSRRNEQYF
TGTGCCACCAGCGAGGACAGCCGGCGGAACGAGCAGTACTTC
>TRBD2|TRBJ2-1|once|TRBV27
CASSLEGRDEQFF
TGTGCCAGCAGTTTAGAGGGGAGGGATGAGCAGTTCTTC
>.|TRBJ1-1|.|TRBV3-1/TRBV3-2
CASSQDREINTEAFF
TGTGCCAGCAGCCAAGATCGGGAAATCAACACTGAAGCTTTCTTT
>TRBD2|TRBJ2-5|.|TRBV7-2
CASSSGTSGSRETQYF
TGTGCCAGCAGCTCCGGGACTAGCGGGAGTAGGGAGACCCAGTACTTC
>.|TRBJ1-3|.|TRBV7-9
CASSDSDISGNTIYF
TGTGCCAGCAGTGACAGCGATATCTCTGGAAACACCATATATTTT
>.|TRBJ2-2|once|TRBV19
CASRQAGELFF
TGTGCCTCCCGACAAGCCGGGGAGCTGTTTTTT
>.|TRBJ1-4|once|TRBV6-1
CASSEFGTNFGGVLEKLFF
TGTGCCAGCAGTGAATTTGGGACAAATTTCGGGGGGGTGTTAGAAAAACTGTTTTTT
>.|TRBJ1-5|.|TRBV3-1/TRBV3-2
CASSQGLSHRPQHF
TGTGCCAGCAGCCAGGGACTGTCTCACAGGCCCCAGCATTTT
>TRBD2|TRBJ2-5|.|TRBV7-2
CASSFTSGGETQYF
TGTGCCAGCAGCTTCACTAGCGGGGGAGAGACCCAGTACTTC
>TRBD1|TRBJ1-5|.|TRBV19
CASSIPDRGNQPQHF
TGTGCCAGTAGTATCCCAGACAGGGGTAATCAGCCCCAGCATTTT
>.|TRBJ2-5|.|TRBV6-2/TRBV6-3
CASSNGLRTLYQETQYF
TGTGCCAGCAGTAACGGACTGAGAACCCTGTATCAAGAGACCCAGTACTTC
>.|TRBJ2-3|.|TRBV4-2
CASSQEQTGDTQYF
TGTGCCAGCAGCCAAGAGCAAACAGGGGATACGCAGTATTTT
>.|TRBJ2-7|.|TRBV27
CASDPPGERYEQYF
TGTGCCAGCGATCCCCCGGGAGAAAGGTACGAGCAGTACTTC
>TRBD1|TRBJ1-5|.|TRBV19
CASSIQGEKGPQHF
TGTGCCAGTAGTATACAGGGGGAGAAGGGGCCCCAGCATTTT
>.|TRBJ1-1|.|TRBV3-1/TRBV3-2
CASSLSEAFF
TGTGCCAGCAGCCTATCTGAAGCTTTCTTT
>.|TRBJ1-6|.|TRBV2
CASTSDINSPLHF
TGTGCCAGCACCTCGGACATAAATTCACCCCTCCACTTT
>.|TRBJ1-2|.|TRBV3-1/TRBV3-2
CASSHRGTVNYGYTF
TGTGCCAGCAGCCACCGCGGGACGGTAAACTATGGCTACACCTTC
>.|TRBJ1-1|.|TRBV28
CASLRRVNKVTEAFF
TGTGCCAGCCTCCGGAGAGTAAATAAGGTCACTGAAGCTTTCTTT
>.|TRBJ2-7|.|TRBV6-5
CASSFGLRYEQYF
TGTGCCAGCAGTTTCGGACTCAGATACGAGCAGTACTTC
>.|TRBJ1-5|.|TRBV3-1/TRBV3-2
CASSQEIPGVSNQPQHF
TGTGCCAGCAGCCAAGAAATCCCGGGGGTAAGCAATCAGCCCCAGCATTTT
>.|TRBJ2-1|.|TRBV25-1
CASIEGGDTYNEQFF
TGTGCCAGCATTGAGGGAGGGGACACCTACAATGAGCAGTTCTTC
>.|TRBJ2-2|.|TRBV29-1
CSVEVEGHTGELFF
TGCAGCGTTGAAGTGGAGGGGCACACCGGGGAGCTGTTTTTT
>.|TRBJ1-2|.|TRBV7-9
CASSLGRGNNYGYTF
TGTGCCAGCAGCTTAGGAAGGGGAAATAACTATGGCTACACCTTC
>TRBD2|TRBJ2-7|.|TRBV5-4
CASSTNPGGSYEQYF
TGTGCCAGCAGTACCAATCCGGGGGGCTCCTACGAGCAGTACTTC
>.|TRBJ2-7|.|TRBV28
CASSLGSSYEQYF
TGTGCCAGCAGTCTCGGTTCATCCTACGAGCAGTACTTC
>.|TRBJ1-1|.|TRBV3-1/TRBV3-2
CASSRGGGNTEAFF
TGTGCCAGCAGCCGGGGGGGAGGGAACACTGAAGCTTTCTTT
>.|TRBJ1-5|.|TRBV5-4
CASSIGGGAVNQPQHF
TGTGCCAGCAGCATTGGGGGGGGCGCAGTCAATCAGCCCCAGCATTTT
>TRBD1|TRBJ1-3|.|TRBV11-2
CASSPAPGQGYTIYF
TGTGCCAGCAGCCCAGCCCCGGGACAGGGGTACACCATATATTTT
>TRBD2|TRBJ2-1|.|TRBV4-3
CASSQDLGLAGDDQFF
TGCGCCAGCAGCCAAGATTTAGGACTAGCGGGAGATGACCAGTTCTTC
>.|TRBJ1-6|.|TRBV2
CASSPQGPRNNSPLHF
TGTGCCAGCAGCCCACAGGGCCCTAGAAATAATTCACCCCTCCACTTT
>TRBD2|TRBJ2-1|.|TRBV6-6
CASRTTGTSGYNEQFF
TGTGCCAGCAGAACTACCGGGACTAGCGGATACAATGAGCAGTTCTTC
>TRBD1|TRBJ1-6|.|TRBV9
CASSGTGLVNSPLHF
TGTGCCAGCAGCGGGACAGGGTTGGTAAATTCACCCCTCCACTTT
>.|TRBJ1-2|.|TRBV25-1
CASSGPQGSYGYTF
TGTGCCAGCAGTGGTCCACAGGGCTCCTATGGCTACACCTTC
>.|TRBJ2-7|.|TRBV6-1
CASSEDGPYEQYF
TGTGCCAGCAGTGAAGACGGTCCCTACGAGCAGTACTTC
>.|TRBJ2-7|.|TRBV7-9
CASSAAGANEQYF
TGTGCCAGCAGCGCCGCAGGGGCCAACGAGCAGTACTTC
>TRBD2|TRBJ2-7|medium-sized|TRBV2
CASRQGLAAGEQYF
TGTGCCAGCAGACAAGGACTAGCGGCGGGGGAGCAGTACTTC
>.|TRBJ1-4|.|TRBV28
CASTQDGREKLFF
TGTGCCAGCACCCAGGACGGGAGAGAAAAACTGTTTTTT
>TRBD1|TRBJ1-4|.|TRBV5-1
CASSLQGAGNEKLFF
TGCGCCAGCAGCTTGCAGGGGGCGGGTAATGAAAAACTGTTTTTT
>TRBD1|TRBJ1-5|.|TRBV28
CASTTTGVSNQPQHF
TGTGCCAGCACCACGACAGGGGTTAGCAATCAGCCCCAGCATTTT
>TRBD2|TRBJ2-5|few|TRBV9
CASSVEGGKETQYF
TGTGCCAGCAGCGTAGAGGGAGGGAAGGAGACCCAGTACTTC